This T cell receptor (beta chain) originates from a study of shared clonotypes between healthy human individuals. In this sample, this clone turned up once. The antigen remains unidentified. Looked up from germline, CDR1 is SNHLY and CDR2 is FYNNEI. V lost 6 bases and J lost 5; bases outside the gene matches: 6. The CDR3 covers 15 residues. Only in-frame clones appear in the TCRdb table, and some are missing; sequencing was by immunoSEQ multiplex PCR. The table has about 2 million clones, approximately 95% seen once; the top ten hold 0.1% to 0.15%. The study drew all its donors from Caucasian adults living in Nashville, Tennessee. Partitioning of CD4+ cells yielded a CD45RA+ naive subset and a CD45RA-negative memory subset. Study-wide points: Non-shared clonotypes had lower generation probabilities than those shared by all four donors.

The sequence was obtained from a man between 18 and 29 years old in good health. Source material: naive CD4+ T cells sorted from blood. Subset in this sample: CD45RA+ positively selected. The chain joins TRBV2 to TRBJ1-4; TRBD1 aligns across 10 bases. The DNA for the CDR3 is TGTGCCAGCAGCCTCAGGACAGGGGGGAATGAAAAACTGTTTTTT. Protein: CASSLRTGGNEKLFF. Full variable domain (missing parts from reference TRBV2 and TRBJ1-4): EPEVTQTPSHQVTQMGQEVILRCVPISNHLYFYWYRQILGQKVEFLVSFYNNEISEKSEIFDDQFSVERPDGSNFTLKIRSTKLEDSAMYFCASSLRTGGNEKLFFGSGTQLSVL.